Each of the 15 T cell receptor beta chains below was sequenced from the same sample in a study of blood T cell repertoires in COVID-19. The protocol was immunoSEQ multiplex PCR, while the TCRdb copy is restricted to in-frame clones and leaves out a portion. Of more than 95,000 clones in the sample, roughly four fifths were seen once. The specimen was peripheral blood. Receptor source: a man aged 60 to 69 with acute or convalescent COVID-19.

The chain links TRBV6-5 to TRBJ1-1; TRBD1 aligns across 10 bases. J lost 5 bases, V lost 2 bases, and 5 bases had no gene match. Germline-derived CDR1 and CDR2 are MNHEY and SVGAGI. The CDR3 runs 15 residues. In DNA, the CDR3 is TGTGCCAGCAGTTACGGGACAGGGGATGGGACTGAAGCTTTCTTT. It translates to CASSYGTGDGTEAFF.

The rearrangement links TRBV24-1 to TRBJ1-1, with a possible D match to TRBD1 (5 bases). This CDR3 has 14 amino acids. Trimming shortened V by 1 base and J by 7 bases, and 12 bases separated the two germline ends. Germline CDR1 KGHDR, CDR2 SFDVKD. The CDR3 loop reads CATSDFLDKDEAFF. The CDR3 DNA sequence: TGTGCCACCAGTGATTTCTTGGACAAAGATGAAGCTTTCTTT.

This chain connects TRBV6-1 to TRBJ1-5; TRBD1 matches at 8 bases. V shed 4 bases and J 0 bases; nucleotides not matched to a gene: 5. The CDR3 loop spans 16 amino acids. Germline assignment: CDR1 MNHNS and CDR2 SASEGT. The CDR3, as DNA: TGTGCCAGCAGTGCGGGGGGACAGGTTAGCAATCAGCCCCAGCATTTT. Protein: CASSAGGQVSNQPQHF.

This clone came up a few times. The V call is TRBV6-5, the J call TRBJ1-2; 8 positions agree with TRBD1. V shed 2 bases, J shed 7 bases, and the junction held 9 bases outside the gene matches. The CDR3 length is 15 residues. Germline loops: CDR1 MNHEY, CDR2 SVGAGI. For the CDR3, the DNA is TGTGCCAGCAGTTACGGCGGGACAGGAACGCGTGGCTACACCTTC. Encoded protein: CASSYGGTGTRGYTF.

This clone appeared a single time. The J gene is TRBJ1-1, the V gene TRBV28, with 7 positions matching TRBD1. Trimming removed 5 bases from V and 1 base from J; junction bases left unmatched: 7. The CDR3 has 15 amino acids. In germline, CDR1 is MDHEN, CDR2 SYDVKM. DNA for the CDR3: TGTGCCAGCAGTATTCCGGGACAGACGAACACTGAAGCTTTCTTT. Translation: CASSIPGQTNTEAFF.

The chain combines TRBV29-1 with TRBJ1-1; a possible D gene is TRBD1 (5 bases). The CDR3 has 13 residues. V was pared by 6 bases and J by 1 base, with 12 bases between. Per the germline V gene, CDR1 is SQVTM and CDR2 is ANQGSEA. The CDR3 is CSVDSWGNTEAFF. The CDR3, as DNA: TGCAGCGTCGACAGTTGGGGGAACACTGAAGCTTTCTTT.

The chain employs TRBV6-5 and TRBJ1-5; D is possibly TRBD1 (5 bases). V shed 8 bases and J shed 5 bases, with 10 bases lying between them. The CDR3 has 12 amino acids. Looked up from germline, CDR1 is MNHEY and CDR2 is SVGAGI. The CDR3 reads CASGGVDQPQHF. DNA for the CDR3: TGTGCCAGCGGGGGGGTCGATCAGCCCCAGCATTTT.

The chain has TRBV6-5 and TRBJ1-2; D may be TRBD1 (6 bases). Trimming took off 8 bases at V and 5 bases at J, with 15 bases between the two ends. The CDR3 totals 13 residues. In germline, CDR1 is MNHEY, CDR2 SVGAGI. The CDR3 reads CASGAGRGYGYTF. The CDR3 bases are TGTGCCAGCGGGGCCGGTAGGGGGTATGGCTACACCTTC.

The V call is TRBV9, the J call TRBJ1-2; TRBD1 might be the D (5 bases). Per germline, CDR1 SGDLS and CDR2 YYNGEE. V gave up 0 bases and J gave up 8 bases, with 11 bases separating them. The CDR3 covers 13 residues. The CDR3 DNA sequence: TGTGCCAGCAGCGTAGAGGGGCTACGGGGCTACACCTTC. Its protein product is CASSVEGLRGYTF.

The rearrangement joins TRBV20-1 to TRBJ2-5; D gene uncertain. Between the trimmed V and J ends, which lost 5 bases and 3 bases, there was a span of 7 bases. Germline loops: CDR1 DFQATT, CDR2 SNEGSKA (reference sequence). The CDR3 is 11 residues long. CDR3 sequence: CSAAKKETQYF. DNA for the CDR3: TGCAGTGCTGCGAAGAAAGAGACCCAGTACTTC.

The gene calls are TRBV7-4 and TRBJ1-5; D gene unclear. This CDR3 spans 14 amino acids. Germline loops: CDR1 SGHVT, CDR2 SQSDAQ. The V end was cut by 2 bases, the J end by 6 bases, with 11 bases between. The CDR3 DNA follows: TGTGCCAGCAGCTTACCCGTGTGGCCTCAGCCCCAGCATTTT. This codes for CASSLPVWPQPQHF.

The chain joins TRBV29-1 to TRBJ2-7; the D is unclear. Per germline, CDR1 SQVTM and CDR2 ANQGSEA. CDR3 length: 13 residues. Trimming cost V 5 bases and J 2 bases, with 13 bases left between them. Written as DNA, the CDR3 is TGCAGCGTTAGAGGCGGTTCGACCTACGAGCAGTACTTC. It encodes CSVRGGSTYEQYF.

This chain connects TRBV18 to TRBJ2-1; the match to TRBD1 covers 12 bases. The CDR3 contains 15 residues. The V and J ends lost 2 bases and 7 bases, in that order; junction bases with no gene match: 3. In germline, CDR1 is KGHSH, CDR2 LQKENI. The CDR3, as DNA: TGTGCCAGCTCACCAGGGACAGGGGGCAAGAATGAGCAGTTCTTC. It specifies CASSPGTGGKNEQFF. The entire variable domain, with the rest obtained from reference TRBV18 and TRBJ2-1, is as follows: NAGVMQNPRHLVRRRGQEARLRCSPMKGHSHVYWYRQLPEEGLKFMVYLQKENIIDESGMPKERFSAEFPKEGPSILRIQQVVRGDSAAYFCASSPGTGGKNEQFFGPGTRLTVL.

The J gene is TRBJ1-4, the V gene TRBV14; 9 bases fit TRBD1. The V and J ends lost 4 bases and 5 bases, in that order; junction bases with no gene match: 14. The CDR3 length is 18 residues. The germline V gene has CDR1 SGHDN and CDR2 FVKESK. DNA of the CDR3: TGTGCCAGCAGCCCGGGGGTTCCGTACGGGACAGGGAATGAAAAACTGTTTTTT. Its translation: CASSPGVPYGTGNEKLFF. The full variable domain, completed using reference TRBV14 and TRBJ1-4, is EAGVTQFPSHSVIEKGQTVTLRCDPISGHDNLYWYRRVMGKEIKFLLHFVKESKQDESGMPNNRFLAERTGGTYSTLKVQPAELEDSGVYFCASSPGVPYGTGNEKLFFGSGTQLSVL.

This chain links TRBV7-9 with TRBJ1-2; D is perhaps TRBD1 (5 bases). Germline V gene data show CDR1 as SEHNR and CDR2 as FQNEAQ (reference sequence). The CDR3 runs 15 residues. Trimming took off 5 bases at V and 6 bases at J, with 19 bases between the two ends. In DNA form, the CDR3 reads TGTGCCAGCAGCCCGAGCGGGGGGAGACTCAATGGCTACACCTTC. Translated, it gives CASSPSGGRLNGYTF.